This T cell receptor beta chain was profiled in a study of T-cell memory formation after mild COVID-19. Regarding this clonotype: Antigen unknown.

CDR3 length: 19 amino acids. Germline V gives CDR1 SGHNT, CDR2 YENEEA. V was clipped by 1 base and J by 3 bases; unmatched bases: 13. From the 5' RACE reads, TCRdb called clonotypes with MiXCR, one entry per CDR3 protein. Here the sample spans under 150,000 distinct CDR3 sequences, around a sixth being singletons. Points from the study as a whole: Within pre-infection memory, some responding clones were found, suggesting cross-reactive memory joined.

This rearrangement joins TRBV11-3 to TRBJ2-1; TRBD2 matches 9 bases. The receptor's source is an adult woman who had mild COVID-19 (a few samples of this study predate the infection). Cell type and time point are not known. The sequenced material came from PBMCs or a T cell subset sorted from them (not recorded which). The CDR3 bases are TGTGCCAGCAGCTTAGGGACGCCTAGCGGGATAGGGTACTACAATGAGCAGTTCTTC. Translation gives CASSLGTPSGIGYYNEQFF.